This T cell receptor (beta chain) was sequenced during a study of T cell responses to AZD1222 COVID-19 vaccine. Notes on the study in general: Clonal diversity was possibly underestimated, and white British individuals and females predominated among donors. The study found Spike-specific TCR breadth and depth rose after two AZD1222 doses. Researchers report vaccine-associated CD4 TCRs spanning spike, with dominance at 160-218 and 743-854. No day 14 peak samples; only post-peak repertoires were characterized.

CDR1 and CDR2 (germline): SGHRS, YFSETQ. The CDR3 runs to 14 residues. Unmatched junction bases numbered 4, after V lost 4 bases and J lost 4 bases. Comments on this clone: Its cognate antigen is unknown.

Sequencing was performed with immunoSEQ multiplex PCR; in TCRdb, only in-frame clones are kept and a portion is missing. Counted here are approximately 100,000 clones, about 87% occurring once; the ten biggest clones make up roughly 10%. This sequence originates from an adult who received the AZD1222 COVID-19 vaccine. The sample here was peripheral blood, taken 28 days after the second AZD1222 dose. V is TRBV5-1 and J is TRBJ2-2; 7 nucleotides match TRBD1. The CDR3 DNA reads TGCGCCAGCAGCACCGACAGGGCCACCGGGGAGCTGTTTTTT. Residues: CASSTDRATGELFF.